This T cell receptor beta chain was recorded in a study of T cells in localized non-small cell lung cancer. Findings of the study overall: Clonality peaked in uninvolved adjacent lung rather than tumor.

This clone is judged medium-sized. Its antigen is unidentified. Taken at least 2 cm from the tumor margin, the adjacent lung showed no atypia. Libraries were prepared by immunoSEQ multiplex PCR; TCRdb keeps only in-frame clonotypes and omits some of them. The sample has 2,600 or so clones; over 20% are singletons. The sample was normal lung tissue next to the tumor, taken before any cancer treatment. The source is a woman aged 35 to 70 with stage I lung adenocarcinoma.

The CDR3 sequence: CASSPNSVPLSEAFF. CDR3 DNA: TGTGCCAGCAGCCCTAACAGTGTTCCACTTTCAGAAGCTTTCTTT. The rearrangement joins TRBV11-3 to TRBJ1-1; D gene unclear. Trimming pared 5 bases from V and 8 bases from J, leaving 21 bases between. This CDR3 contains 15 residues. CDR1 is SGHNT, CDR2 YENEEA, per germline.